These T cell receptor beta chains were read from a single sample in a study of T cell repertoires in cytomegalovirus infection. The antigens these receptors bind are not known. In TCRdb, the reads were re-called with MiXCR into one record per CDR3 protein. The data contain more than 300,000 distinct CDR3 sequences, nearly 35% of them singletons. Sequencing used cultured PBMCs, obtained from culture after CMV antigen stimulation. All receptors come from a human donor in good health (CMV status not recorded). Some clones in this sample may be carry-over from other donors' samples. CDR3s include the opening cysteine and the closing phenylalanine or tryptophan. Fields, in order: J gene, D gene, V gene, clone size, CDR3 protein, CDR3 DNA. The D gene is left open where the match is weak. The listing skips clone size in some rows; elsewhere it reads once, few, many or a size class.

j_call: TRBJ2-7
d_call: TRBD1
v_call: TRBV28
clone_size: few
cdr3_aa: CASSYRPGGGEQYF
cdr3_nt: TGTGCCAGCAGCTACAGGCCAGGGGGTGGCGAGCAGTACTTC

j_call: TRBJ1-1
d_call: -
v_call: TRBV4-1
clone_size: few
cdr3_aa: CASSQGASEAFF
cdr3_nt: TGCGCCAGCAGCCAGGGGGCCTCTGAAGCTTTCTTT

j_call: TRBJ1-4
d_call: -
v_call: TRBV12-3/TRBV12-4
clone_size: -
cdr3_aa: CASSWTPGHEKLFF
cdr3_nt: TGTGCCAGCAGCTGGACACCTGGGCATGAAAAACTGTTTTTT

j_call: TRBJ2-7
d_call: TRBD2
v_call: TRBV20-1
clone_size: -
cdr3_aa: CSAGTSGAYEQYF
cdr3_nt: TGCAGTGCCGGGACTAGCGGCGCCTACGAGCAGTACTTC

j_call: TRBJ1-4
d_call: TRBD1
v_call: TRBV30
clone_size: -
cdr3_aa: CAWSVQGEGKLFF
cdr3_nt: TGTGCCTGGAGTGTGCAGGGGGAGGGAAAACTGTTTTTT

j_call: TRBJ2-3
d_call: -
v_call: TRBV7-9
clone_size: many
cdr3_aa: CASSMGLVLTDTQYF
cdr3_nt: TGTGCCAGCAGCATGGGACTTGTACTCACAGATACGCAGTATTTT

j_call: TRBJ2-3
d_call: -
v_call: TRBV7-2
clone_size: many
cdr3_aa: CASSSNQGADTQYF
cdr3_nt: TGTGCCAGCAGCTCAAACCAGGGCGCAGATACGCAGTATTTT

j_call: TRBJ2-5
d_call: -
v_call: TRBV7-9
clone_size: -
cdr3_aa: CASSLGVTGKQETQYF
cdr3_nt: TGTGCCAGCAGCTTAGGAGTTACAGGAAAACAAGAGACCCAGTACTTC

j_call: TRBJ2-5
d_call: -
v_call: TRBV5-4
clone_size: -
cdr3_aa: CASSTGLWETQYF
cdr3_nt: TGTGCCAGCAGCACCGGACTATGGGAGACCCAGTACTTC

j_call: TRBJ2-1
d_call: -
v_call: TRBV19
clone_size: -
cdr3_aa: CASSPSGLQANEQFF
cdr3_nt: TGTGCCAGTAGTCCCTCGGGACTTCAAGCCAATGAGCAGTTCTTC

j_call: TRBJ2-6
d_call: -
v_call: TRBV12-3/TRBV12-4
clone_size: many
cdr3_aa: CASRASGANVLTF
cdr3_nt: TGTGCCAGCAGGGCCTCTGGGGCCAACGTCCTGACTTTC

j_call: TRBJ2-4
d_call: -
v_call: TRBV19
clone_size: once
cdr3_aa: CASTTQQLAKNIQYF
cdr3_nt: TGTGCCAGTACCACCCAGCAGCTAGCCAAAAACATTCAGTACTTC

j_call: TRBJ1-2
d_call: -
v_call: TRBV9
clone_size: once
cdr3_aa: CASKSGYGYTF
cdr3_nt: TGTGCCAGCAAATCGGGCTATGGCTACACCTTC

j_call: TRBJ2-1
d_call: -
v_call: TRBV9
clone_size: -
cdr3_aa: CASSGPVTSSYNEQFF
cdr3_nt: TGTGCCAGCAGCGGACCTGTGACGAGCTCCTACAATGAGCAGTTCTTC

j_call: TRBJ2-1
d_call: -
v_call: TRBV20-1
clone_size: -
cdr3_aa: CSAREQRLVGHNEQFF
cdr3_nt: TGCAGTGCTAGAGAACAACGGCTAGTGGGCCACAATGAGCAGTTCTTC

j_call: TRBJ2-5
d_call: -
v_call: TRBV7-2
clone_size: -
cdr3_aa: CASSADRLQETQYF
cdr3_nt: TGTGCCAGCAGCGCGGACAGACTCCAAGAGACCCAGTACTTC

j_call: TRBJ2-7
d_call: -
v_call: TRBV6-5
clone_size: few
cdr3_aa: CASRGLAYEQYF
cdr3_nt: TGTGCCAGCAGAGGACTTGCCTACGAGCAGTACTTC

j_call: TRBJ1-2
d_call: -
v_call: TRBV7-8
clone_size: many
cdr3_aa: CASSRDRGNYGYTF
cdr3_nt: TGTGCCAGCAGCCGAGACCGGGGCAACTATGGCTACACCTTC

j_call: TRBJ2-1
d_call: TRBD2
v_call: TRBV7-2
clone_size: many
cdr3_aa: CASSLAGGSNEQFF
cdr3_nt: TGTGCCAGCAGCTTGGCGGGAGGGTCCAATGAGCAGTTCTTC

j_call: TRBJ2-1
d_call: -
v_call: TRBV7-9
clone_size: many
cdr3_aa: CASSFSENEQFF
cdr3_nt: TGTGCCAGCAGCTTTAGCGAAAATGAGCAGTTCTTC

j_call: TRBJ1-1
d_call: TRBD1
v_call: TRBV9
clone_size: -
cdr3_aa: CASSGDRADTEAFF
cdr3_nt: TGTGCCAGCAGCGGGGACAGGGCGGACACTGAAGCTTTCTTT

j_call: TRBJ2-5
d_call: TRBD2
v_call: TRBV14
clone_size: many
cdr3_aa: CASSQRAGGGETQYF
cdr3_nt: TGTGCCAGCAGCCAACGAGCGGGAGGCGGCGAGACCCAGTACTTC

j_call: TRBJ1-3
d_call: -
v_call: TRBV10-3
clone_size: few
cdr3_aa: CAISSGHNSGNTIYF
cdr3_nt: TGTGCCATCAGCTCAGGACACAACTCTGGAAACACCATATATTTT

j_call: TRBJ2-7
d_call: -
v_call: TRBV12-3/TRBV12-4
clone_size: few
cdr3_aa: CASNGAEDEQYF
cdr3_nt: TGTGCCAGCAATGGGGCTGAGGACGAGCAGTACTTC

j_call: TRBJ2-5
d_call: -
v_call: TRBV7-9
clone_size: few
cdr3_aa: CASSSDGKETQYF
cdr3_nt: TGTGCCAGCAGCTCCGACGGGAAAGAGACCCAGTACTTC

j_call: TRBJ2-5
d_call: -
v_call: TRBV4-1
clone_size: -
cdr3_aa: CASSQVGTSLIVTQYF
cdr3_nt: TGCGCCAGCAGCCAAGTCGGGACATCGTTGATTGTAACCCAGTACTTC

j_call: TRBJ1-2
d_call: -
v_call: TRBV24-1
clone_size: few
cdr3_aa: CATSDYREGYTF
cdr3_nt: TGTGCCACCAGTGATTACAGGGAGGGCTACACCTTC

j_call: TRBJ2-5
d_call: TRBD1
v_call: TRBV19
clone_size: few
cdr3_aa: CASSRQGLSVQETQYF
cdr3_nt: TGTGCCAGTAGTCGACAGGGCCTGAGTGTCCAAGAGACCCAGTACTTC

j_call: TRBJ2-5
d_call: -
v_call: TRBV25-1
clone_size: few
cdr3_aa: CASSDFSLTGETQYF
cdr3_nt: TGTGCCAGCAGTGATTTTTCTTTAACTGGAGAGACCCAGTACTTC

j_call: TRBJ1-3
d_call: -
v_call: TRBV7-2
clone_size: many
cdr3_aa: CASSFADVGRNTIYF
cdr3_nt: TGTGCCAGCAGCTTTGCCGACGTGGGACGAAACACCATATATTTT

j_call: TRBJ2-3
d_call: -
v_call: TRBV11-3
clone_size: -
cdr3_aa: CASSLPLGRGRPDTQYF
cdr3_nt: TGTGCCAGCAGCCTACCCCTGGGGAGGGGGCGCCCAGATACGCAGTATTTT

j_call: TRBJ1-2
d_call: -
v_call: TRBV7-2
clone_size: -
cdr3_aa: CASSRPGASYGYTF
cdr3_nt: TGTGCCAGCAGCCGGCCAGGGGCGTCCTATGGCTACACCTTC

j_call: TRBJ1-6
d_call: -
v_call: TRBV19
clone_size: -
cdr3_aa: CASSTPGSGSPLHF
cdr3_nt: TGTGCCAGTAGCACTCCAGGGAGTGGGTCACCCCTCCACTTT

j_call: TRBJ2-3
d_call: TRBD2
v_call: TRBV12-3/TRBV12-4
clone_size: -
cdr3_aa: CASSVRTSGSTDTQYF
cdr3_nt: TGTGCCAGCAGTGTGAGGACTAGCGGGAGCACAGATACGCAGTATTTT

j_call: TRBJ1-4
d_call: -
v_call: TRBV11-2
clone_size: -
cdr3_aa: CASSLGVDYQKLFF
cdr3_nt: TGTGCCAGCAGCTTAGGGGTGGATTACCAAAAACTGTTTTTT

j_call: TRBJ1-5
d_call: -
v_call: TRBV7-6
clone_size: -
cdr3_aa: CASMDVAFYSNQPQHF
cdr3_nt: TGTGCCAGCATGGACGTGGCCTTCTATAGCAATCAGCCCCAGCATTTT

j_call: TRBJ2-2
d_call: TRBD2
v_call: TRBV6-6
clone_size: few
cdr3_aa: CASSYGGLAGTGELFF
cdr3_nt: TGTGCCAGCAGTTACGGGGGACTAGCGGGAACCGGGGAGCTGTTTTTT

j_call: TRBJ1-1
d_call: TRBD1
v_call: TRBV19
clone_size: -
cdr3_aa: CASRYQGVNTEAFF
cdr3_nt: TGTGCCAGTAGATATCAGGGGGTGAACACTGAAGCTTTCTTT

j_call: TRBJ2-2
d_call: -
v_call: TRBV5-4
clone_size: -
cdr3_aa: CASSPDGANTGELFF
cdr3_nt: TGTGCCAGCAGCCCAGACGGGGCGAACACCGGGGAGCTGTTTTTT

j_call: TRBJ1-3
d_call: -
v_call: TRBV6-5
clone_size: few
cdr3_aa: CASSYLATGRRGGNTIYF
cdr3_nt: TGTGCCAGCAGTTACTTAGCGACGGGCCGAAGAGGTGGAAACACCATATATTTT

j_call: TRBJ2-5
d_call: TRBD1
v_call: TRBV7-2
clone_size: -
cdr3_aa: CANARDSQETQYF
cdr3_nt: TGTGCCAATGCCCGGGACAGTCAAGAGACCCAGTACTTC